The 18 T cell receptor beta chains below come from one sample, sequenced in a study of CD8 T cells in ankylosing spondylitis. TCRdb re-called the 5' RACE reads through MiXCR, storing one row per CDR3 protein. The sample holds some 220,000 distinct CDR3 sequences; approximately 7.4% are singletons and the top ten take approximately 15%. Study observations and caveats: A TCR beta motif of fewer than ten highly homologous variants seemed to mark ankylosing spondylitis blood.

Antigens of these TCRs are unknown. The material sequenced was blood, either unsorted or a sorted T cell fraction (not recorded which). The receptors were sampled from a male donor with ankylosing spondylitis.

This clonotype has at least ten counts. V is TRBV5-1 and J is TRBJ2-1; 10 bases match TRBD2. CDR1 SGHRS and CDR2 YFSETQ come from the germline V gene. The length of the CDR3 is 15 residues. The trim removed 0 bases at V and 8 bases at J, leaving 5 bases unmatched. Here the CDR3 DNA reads TGCGCCAGCAGCTTGGGGCTAGCGGGAGTCGATGAGCAGTTCTTC. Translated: CASSLGLAGVDEQFF.

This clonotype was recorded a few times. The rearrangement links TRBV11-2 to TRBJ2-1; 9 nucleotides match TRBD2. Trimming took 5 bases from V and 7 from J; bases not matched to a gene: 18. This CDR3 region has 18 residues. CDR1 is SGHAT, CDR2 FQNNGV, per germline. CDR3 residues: CASSPGQSSGAYLNEQFF. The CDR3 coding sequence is TGTGCCAGCAGCCCGGGACAGTCTAGCGGGGCGTACCTAAATGAGCAGTTCTTC.

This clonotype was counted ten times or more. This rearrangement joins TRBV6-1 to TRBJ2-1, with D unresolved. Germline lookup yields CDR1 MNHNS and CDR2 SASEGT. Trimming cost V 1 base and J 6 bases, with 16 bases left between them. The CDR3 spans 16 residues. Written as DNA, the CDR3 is TGTGCCAGCAGTGAAGTGGTACACAAATACCCCAATGAGCAGTTCTTC. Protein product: CASSEVVHKYPNEQFF.

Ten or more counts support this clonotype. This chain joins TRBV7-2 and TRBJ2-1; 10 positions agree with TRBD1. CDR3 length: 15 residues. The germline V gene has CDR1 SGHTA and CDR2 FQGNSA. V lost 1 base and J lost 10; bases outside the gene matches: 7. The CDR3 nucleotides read TGTGCCAGCAGCTTAGTAGGGACAGGGGTAAGAGAGCAGTTCTTC. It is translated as CASSLVGTGVREQFF.

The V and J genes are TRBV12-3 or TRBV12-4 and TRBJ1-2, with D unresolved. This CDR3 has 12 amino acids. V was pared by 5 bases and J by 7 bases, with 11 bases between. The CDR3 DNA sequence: TGTGCCAGCAGTACCCGAATTGGTGGCTACACCTTC. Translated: CASSTRIGGYTF.

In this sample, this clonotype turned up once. CDR3 sequence: CASSYGQLNTEAFF. The CDR3 DNA follows: TGTGCCAGCAGTTATGGACAGTTGAACACTGAAGCTTTCTTT. The rearrangement links TRBV6-5 to TRBJ1-1, with D maybe TRBD1 (6 bases). Deletions cut 3 bases from V and 0 bases from J, with 8 bases between. The CDR3 is 14 residues long. Germline values: CDR1 MNHEY, CDR2 SVGAGI.

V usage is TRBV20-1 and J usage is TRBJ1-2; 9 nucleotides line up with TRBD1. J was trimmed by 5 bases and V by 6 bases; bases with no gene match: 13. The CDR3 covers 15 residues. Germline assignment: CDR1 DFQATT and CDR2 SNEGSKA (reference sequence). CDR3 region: CSAPDRGGVGYGYTF. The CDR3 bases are TGCAGTGCCCCGGACAGGGGCGGCGTCGGGTATGGCTACACCTTC.

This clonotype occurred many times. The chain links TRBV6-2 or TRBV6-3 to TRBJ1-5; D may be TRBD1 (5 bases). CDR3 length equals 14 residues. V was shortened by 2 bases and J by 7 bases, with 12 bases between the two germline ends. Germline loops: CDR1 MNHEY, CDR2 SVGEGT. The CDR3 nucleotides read TGTGCCAGCAGTTACACCAGGGCTGAACAGCCCCAGCATTTT. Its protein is CASSYTRAEQPQHF.

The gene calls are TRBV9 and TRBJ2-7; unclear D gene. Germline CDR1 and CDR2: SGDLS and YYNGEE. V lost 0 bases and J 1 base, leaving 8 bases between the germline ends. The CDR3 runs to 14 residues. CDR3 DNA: TGTGCCAGCAGCGTAGGGGAAGGATCCTACGAGCAGTACTTC. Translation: CASSVGEGSYEQYF.

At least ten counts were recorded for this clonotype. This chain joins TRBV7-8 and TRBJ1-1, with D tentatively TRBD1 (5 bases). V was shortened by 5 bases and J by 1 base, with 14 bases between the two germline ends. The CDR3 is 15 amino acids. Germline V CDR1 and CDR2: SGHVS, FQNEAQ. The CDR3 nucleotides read TGTGCCAGCAGCAGGCGTAGGGGTACGAACACTGAAGCTTTCTTT. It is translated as CASSRRRGTNTEAFF. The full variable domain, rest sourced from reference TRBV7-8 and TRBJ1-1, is GAGVSQSPRYKVAKRGQDVALRCDPISGHVSLFWYQQALGQGPEFLTYFQNEAQLDKSGLPSDRFFAERPEGSVSTLKIQRTQQEDSAVYLCASSRRRGTNTEAFFGQGTRLTVV.

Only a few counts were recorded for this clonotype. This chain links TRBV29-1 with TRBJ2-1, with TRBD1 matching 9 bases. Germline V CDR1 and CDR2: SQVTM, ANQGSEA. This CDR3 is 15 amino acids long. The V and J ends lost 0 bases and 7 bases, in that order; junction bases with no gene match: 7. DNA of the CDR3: TGCAGCGTTGAAGATCCCGGGACAGGGAGGAATGAGCAGTTCTTC. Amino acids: CSVEDPGTGRNEQFF.

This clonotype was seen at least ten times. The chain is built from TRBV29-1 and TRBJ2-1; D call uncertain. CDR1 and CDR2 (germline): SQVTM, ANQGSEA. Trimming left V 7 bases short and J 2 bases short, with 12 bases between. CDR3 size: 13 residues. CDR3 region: CSGVGRTYNEQFF. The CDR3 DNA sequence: TGCAGCGGGGTAGGACGGACCTACAATGAGCAGTTCTTC.

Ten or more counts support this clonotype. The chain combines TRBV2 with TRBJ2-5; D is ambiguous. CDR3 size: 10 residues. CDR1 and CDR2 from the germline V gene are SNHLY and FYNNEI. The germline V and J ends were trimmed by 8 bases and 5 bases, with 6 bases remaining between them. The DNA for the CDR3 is TGTGCCAGCTCTAGGGAGACCCAGTACTTC. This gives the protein CASSRETQYF.

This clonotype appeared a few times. The CDR3 DNA sequence: TGTGCCAGCAGCGGCGGGGGGGCGGCACAAGAGACCCAGTACTTC. This gives the protein CASSGGGAAQETQYF. The gene calls are TRBV7-9 and TRBJ2-5, with 9 bases aligning to TRBD2. CDR1 is SEHNR and CDR2 is FQNEAQ in the germline V gene (reference sequence). Trimming cost V 5 bases and J 2 bases; bases outside gene matches: 6. This CDR3 has 15 amino acids.

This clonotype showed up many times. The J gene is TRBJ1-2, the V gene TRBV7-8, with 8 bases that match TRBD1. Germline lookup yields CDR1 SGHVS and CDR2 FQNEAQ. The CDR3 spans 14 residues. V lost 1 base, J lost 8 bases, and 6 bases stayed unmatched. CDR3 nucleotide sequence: TGTGCCAGCAGCTTAGTCAGGGGGCAAGAAGGCTACACCTTC. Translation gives CASSLVRGQEGYTF.

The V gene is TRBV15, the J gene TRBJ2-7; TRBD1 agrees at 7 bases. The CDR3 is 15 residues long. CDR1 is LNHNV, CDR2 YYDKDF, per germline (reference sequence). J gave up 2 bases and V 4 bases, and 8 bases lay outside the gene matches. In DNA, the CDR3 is TGTGCCACCAGCATCAGCAGGGGGACGACCTACGAGCAGTACTTC. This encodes CATSISRGTTYEQYF.

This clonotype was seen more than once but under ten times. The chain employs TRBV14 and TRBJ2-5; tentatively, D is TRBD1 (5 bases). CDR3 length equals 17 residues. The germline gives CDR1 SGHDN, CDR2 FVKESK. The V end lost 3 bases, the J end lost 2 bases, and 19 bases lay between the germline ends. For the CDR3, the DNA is TGTGCCAGCAGCCACGACGCCCGGGCCAAGGGGCAAGAGACCCAGTACTTC. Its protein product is CASSHDARAKGQETQYF.

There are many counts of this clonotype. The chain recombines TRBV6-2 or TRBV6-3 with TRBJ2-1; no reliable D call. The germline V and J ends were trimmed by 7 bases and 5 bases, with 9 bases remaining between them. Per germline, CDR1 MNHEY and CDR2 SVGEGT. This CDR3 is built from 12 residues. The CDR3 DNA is TGTGCCAGCAAGGCAGGAGACAATGAGCAGTTCTTC. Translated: CASKAGDNEQFF.